The present T cell receptor (beta chain) was sequenced within a study of blood T cell repertoires in COVID-19. Turning to the study itself: Whether acute or convalescent, the COVID-19 samples came from the United States, Italy and Spain. In each case, the material was cDNA or gDNA derived from T cells, B-cell-depleted T cells, or PBMCs.

Original processing methods: Nucleated cell number was recorded as an estimate derived from reference gene primer amplification. Sequenced by immunoSEQ multiplex PCR; TCRdb stores in-frame clones only, minus some. From that table come the V and J calls and clone size; the DNA was used to work out D and trimming. The table shows more than 95,000 clones, with around 80% occurring only once. This clone was picked up a small number of times. CDR1 MDHEN and CDR2 SYDVKM come from the germline V gene. With V trimmed by 8 bases and J by 2 bases, 8 bases remained unmatched. CDR3 length equals 15 residues. The specimen was peripheral blood. This clonotype was obtained from a man in his sixties with acute or convalescent COVID-19. This chain connects TRBV28 to TRBJ1-2; 10 bases are shared with TRBD1. The CDR3 sequence: CASVPGQGTNYGYTF. Written as DNA, the CDR3 is TGTGCCAGCGTTCCGGGACAGGGGACCAACTATGGCTACACCTTC.